The 20 T cell receptor beta chains in this list originate from one sample, sequenced in a study of blood T cell repertoires in COVID-19. TCRdb keeps only in-frame clones here, not all; method: immunoSEQ multiplex PCR. The sample includes some 300,000 clones, approximately 90% of them seen just once. The sample was peripheral blood. Every receptor here comes from a woman in her forties or fifties with COVID-19, enrolled during active disease.

J is TRBJ2-2 and V is TRBV30, with 15 positions matching TRBD2. V was pared by 2 bases and J by 5 bases, with 12 bases of the junction left unmatched. The V gene's germline CDR1 is GTSNPN and CDR2 SVGIG (reference sequence). The CDR3 runs to 19 residues. CDR3 in amino acids: CAWSSPRTSGRAWTGELFF. Written as DNA, the CDR3 is TGTGCCTGGAGTTCCCCTAGGACTAGCGGGAGGGCTTGGACCGGGGAGCTGTTTTTT.

This chain uses TRBV27 with TRBJ1-4, with no clear D. V lost 0 bases and J lost 0, with 5 bases in between. Germline CDR1 and CDR2: MNHEY and SMNVEV (reference sequence). The CDR3 extends over 15 amino acids. Written as DNA, the CDR3 is TGTGCCAGCAGTTTATCCCCTACAACTAATGAAAAACTGTTTTTT. Protein product: CASSLSPTTNEKLFF. The full variable domain, in which reference TRBV27 and TRBJ1-4 provide the parts outside the CDR3, is EAQVTQNPRYLITVTGKKLTVTCSQNMNHEYMSWYRQDPGLGLRQIYYSMNVEVTDKGDVPEGYKVSRKEKRNFPLILESPSPNQTSLYFCASSLSPTTNEKLFFGSGTQLSVL.

V is TRBV19 and J is TRBJ2-3; 11 bases line up with TRBD2. CDR1 and CDR2 (germline): LNHDA, SQIVND (reference sequence). This CDR3 region has 15 residues. The V and J ends lost 7 bases and 0 bases, in that order; junction bases with no gene match: 3. The CDR3 is CASTWTSGSTDTQYF. For the CDR3, the DNA is TGTGCCAGTACTTGGACTAGCGGGAGCACAGATACGCAGTATTTT.

J is TRBJ1-1 and V is TRBV30; D is unresolved. Germline CDR1 reads GTSNPN; CDR2 reads SVGIG (reference sequence). The CDR3 totals 13 residues. Deletions cut 0 bases from V and 6 bases from J, with 11 bases between. The CDR3 region is CAWSVQLWAEAFF. DNA for the CDR3: TGTGCCTGGAGTGTACAGCTGTGGGCTGAAGCTTTCTTT.

V and J are TRBV7-9 and TRBJ2-7, with a tentative D call TRBD1 (5 bases). Trimming removed 5 bases from V and 7 bases from J, with 12 bases in between. Germline CDR1 SEHNR, CDR2 FQNEAQ (reference sequence). The CDR3 runs to 12 residues. The CDR3 is CASSARDGEQYF. The CDR3 DNA sequence: TGTGCCAGCAGCGCCAGGGATGGAGAGCAGTACTTC.

The rearrangement links TRBV30 to TRBJ1-1; no firm D call. V gave up 3 bases and J gave up 5 bases, with 19 bases separating them. CDR1 is GTSNPN and CDR2 is SVGIG in the germline V gene (reference sequence). The CDR3 spans 15 residues. The CDR3: CAWSPLGSSETEAFF. The CDR3 region has the DNA TGTGCCTGGAGCCCGCTGGGGAGTAGCGAAACTGAAGCTTTCTTT.

Only a few counts were recorded for this clone. This chain links TRBV27 with TRBJ1-6, with TRBD1 matching 10 bases. The V segment lost 6 bases and the J segment 6 bases; nucleotides outside the gene matches: 2. This CDR3 region has 14 residues. Germline V CDR1 and CDR2: MNHEY, SMNVEV (reference sequence). CDR3 sequence (DNA): TGTGCCAGCAGCCGGGACAGGGGTAATTCACCCCTCCACTTT. It codes for CASSRDRGNSPLHF.

The rearrangement links TRBV27 to TRBJ2-1; 8 nucleotides line up with TRBD1. Looked up from germline, CDR1 is MNHEY and CDR2 is SMNVEV (reference sequence). The length of the CDR3 is 16 residues. V dropped 2 bases and J dropped 5; count of bases not matched to a gene: 8. The CDR3: CASSLNRDRSHNEQFF. In nucleotides, the CDR3 is TGTGCCAGCAGTTTAAACCGGGACAGGTCCCACAATGAGCAGTTCTTC.

V gene TRBV19 combines with J gene TRBJ2-1; D might be TRBD2 (6 bases). The CDR3 loop spans 16 amino acids. CDR1 and CDR2 from the germline V gene are LNHDA and SQIVND (reference sequence). Trimming took off 4 bases at V and 6 bases at J, with 19 bases between the two ends. The CDR3 bases are TGTGCCAGTAGTACAGACCGGGACTCAGGCGTCAATGAGCAGTTCTTC. Translating it yields CASSTDRDSGVNEQFF.

This sequence joins TRBV21-1 and TRBJ2-2; TRBD2 is taken as the D call from the table, unchecked against the DNA. TRBV21-1 is given as a pseudogene. The CDR3 runs 18 residues. In DNA, the CDR3 is TGTGCCAGCAGCAAGGAGGAAGGGACTAGCGGGAGGTTCGGGGAGCTGTTTTTT. Protein sequence: CASSKEEGTSGRFGELFF.

This clone was counted only a few times. V gene TRBV19 combines with J gene TRBJ1-1; D possibly corresponds to TRBD1 (5 bases). The germline V gene encodes CDR1 LNHDA and CDR2 SQIVND (reference sequence). The CDR3 length is 17 residues. V was trimmed by 5 bases and J by 4 bases, leaving 23 bases between them. The CDR3 spells CASSPRGRGAATTEAFF. The CDR3 DNA is TGTGCCAGTAGTCCCCGCGGGCGGGGCGCGGCTACCACTGAAGCTTTCTTT.

This chain links TRBV14 with TRBJ2-7, with D possibly matching TRBD1 (6 bases). This CDR3 region has 15 residues. The germline CDR1 and CDR2 sequences are SGHDN and FVKESK. V was clipped by 4 bases and J by 4 bases, with 17 bases between them. The CDR3 reads CASSLTGYGKYEQYF. The DNA of the CDR3 is TGTGCCAGCAGCCTGACAGGATACGGGAAATACGAGCAGTACTTC.

The chain carries TRBV6-5 and TRBJ2-3; 7 bases fit TRBD2. The CDR3 is 15 amino acids. V lost 8 bases, J lost 5 bases, and 13 bases stayed unmatched. Germline-derived CDR1 and CDR2 are MNHEY and SVGAGI. The CDR3 DNA sequence: TGTGCCAGCCAGGACTCGCCGGGGAGGGGAGATACGCAGTATTTT. It translates to CASQDSPGRGDTQYF.

The chain couples TRBV9 to TRBJ1-1; 10 bases agree with TRBD1. V was clipped by 2 bases and J by 11 bases; unmatched bases: 6. The CDR3 has 13 amino acids. CDR1 is SGDLS, CDR2 YYNGEE, per germline. This chain's CDR3 is CASSVRDRGYAFF. CDR3 DNA: TGTGCCAGCAGCGTCCGGGACAGGGGTTACGCTTTCTTT.

V gene TRBV7-2 combines with J gene TRBJ2-1; TRBD1 matches 10 bases. The CDR3 is 15 amino acids. The V and J ends lost 3 bases and 3 bases, in that order; junction bases with no gene match: 2. The V gene's germline CDR1 is SGHTA and CDR2 FQGNSA. The CDR3 region is CASSLGQGRYNEQFF. The CDR3 coding sequence is TGTGCCAGCAGCTTGGGACAGGGGCGCTACAATGAGCAGTTCTTC.

The chain is built from TRBV19 and TRBJ1-5; D possibly corresponds to TRBD1 (6 bases). Trimming removed 7 bases at V and 2 bases at J, with 15 bases between. CDR1 is LNHDA and CDR2 is SQIVND in the germline V gene (reference sequence). The CDR3 is 15 residues long. CDR3 DNA sequence: TGTGCCAGTACCGACAGGCCAGCAGGCAATCAGCCCCAGCATTTT. Translation gives CASTDRPAGNQPQHF.

The chain combines TRBV7-6 with TRBJ1-1; a possible D gene is TRBD1 (6 bases). This CDR3 contains 16 residues. V was trimmed by 2 bases and J by 4 bases, leaving 17 bases between them. CDR1 is SGHVS, CDR2 FNYEAQ, per germline. CDR3 sequence reads: CASSLLTGAMITEAFF. The CDR3 coding sequence is TGTGCCAGCAGCTTATTGACAGGTGCCATGATCACTGAAGCTTTCTTT.

This sequence joins TRBV10-2 and TRBJ1-2, with D possibly matching TRBD1 (5 bases). The CDR3 length is 11 residues. Germline loops: CDR1 WSHSY, CDR2 SAAADI. Trimming left V 10 bases short and J 6 bases short, with 12 bases between. Here the CDR3 reads CATSDTNGYTF. DNA for the CDR3: TGCGCCACCTCGGACACGAATGGCTACACCTTC.

This clone showed up just once. The chain combines TRBV4-1 with TRBJ2-1, with TRBD2 matching 9 bases. J lost 11 bases, V lost 0 bases, and 8 bases had no gene match. CDR3 length equals 15 residues. CDR1 is MGHRA, CDR2 YSYEKL, per germline. The CDR3 DNA is TGCGCCAGCAGCCAAGATTATGGCGGGAGGGTTAAGCAGTTCTTC. Translation: CASSQDYGGRVKQFF.

A word on this clone: The junction departs from germline at one end; a sequencing error may be responsible. In the same sample, other DNA sequences code for this CDR3. This sequence joins TRBV12-3 or TRBV12-4 and TRBJ2-5, with 8 nucleotides matching TRBD1. The CDR3 runs to 13 residues. This CDR3 reads CASRQGARETQYF. CDR3 bases: TGTGCGAGCAGGCAGGGGGCTAGAGAGACCCAGTACTTC.